This TCR beta chain was observed in a study of shared clonotypes between healthy human individuals. Germline CDR1 is SNHLY and CDR2 is FYNNEI. The CDR3 consists of 17 residues. J lost 7 bases, V lost 3 bases, and 12 bases had no gene match. Study observations and caveats: In having few donors, the study represented limited genetic and exposure-history diversity.

About this clone itself: The antigen remains undetermined. One base separates it from a far larger clone, so it is likely a read error. Distinct nucleotide sequences in the sample also encode this CDR3.

Assay used: immunoSEQ multiplex PCR; TCRdb lists only in-frame clones, some missing. The sample has about 520,000 clones, about 84% seen once. This rearrangement joins TRBV2 to TRBJ1-5, with 10 bases aligning to TRBD1. The receptor's source is a woman aged 35 to 49 in good health. Some clones in this sample may be carry-over from other donors' samples. The sequencing sample was made of PBMCs. The CDR3 region has the DNA TGTGCCAGCAGTGAGGCGGTAGGGACAGGGGCTCGGCAGCCCCAGCATTTT. Translation: CASSEAVGTGARQPQHF.